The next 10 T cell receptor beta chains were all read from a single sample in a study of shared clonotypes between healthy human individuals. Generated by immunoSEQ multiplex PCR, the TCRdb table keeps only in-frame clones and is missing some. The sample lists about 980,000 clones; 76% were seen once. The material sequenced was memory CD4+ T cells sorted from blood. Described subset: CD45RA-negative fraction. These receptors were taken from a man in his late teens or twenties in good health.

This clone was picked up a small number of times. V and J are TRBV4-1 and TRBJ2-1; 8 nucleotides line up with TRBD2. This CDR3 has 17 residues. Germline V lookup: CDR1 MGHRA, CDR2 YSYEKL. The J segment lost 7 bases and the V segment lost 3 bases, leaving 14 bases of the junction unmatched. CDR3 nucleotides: TGCGCCAGCAGCCACGACCCTTGGGTAGCGGGAAAGAATGAGCAGTTCTTC. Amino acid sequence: CASSHDPWVAGKNEQFF.

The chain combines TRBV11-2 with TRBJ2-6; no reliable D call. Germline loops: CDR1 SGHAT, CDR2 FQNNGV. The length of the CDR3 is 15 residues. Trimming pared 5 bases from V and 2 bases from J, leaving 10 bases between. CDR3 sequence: CASSVPKTGANVLTF. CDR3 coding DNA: TGTGCCAGCAGCGTCCCCAAAACTGGGGCCAACGTCCTGACTTTC.

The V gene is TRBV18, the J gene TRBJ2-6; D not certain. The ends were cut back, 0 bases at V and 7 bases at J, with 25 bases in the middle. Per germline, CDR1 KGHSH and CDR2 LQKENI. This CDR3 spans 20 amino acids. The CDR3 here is CASSPPWAEIRHSLANVLTF. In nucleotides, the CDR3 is TGTGCCAGCTCACCACCGTGGGCAGAGATCCGACACTCTCTCGCCAACGTCCTGACTTTC. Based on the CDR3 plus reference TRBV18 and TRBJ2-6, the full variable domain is NAGVMQNPRHLVRRRGQEARLRCSPMKGHSHVYWYRQLPEEGLKFMVYLQKENIIDESGMPKERFSAEFPKEGPSILRIQQVVRGDSAAYFCASSPPWAEIRHSLANVLTFGAGSRLTVL.

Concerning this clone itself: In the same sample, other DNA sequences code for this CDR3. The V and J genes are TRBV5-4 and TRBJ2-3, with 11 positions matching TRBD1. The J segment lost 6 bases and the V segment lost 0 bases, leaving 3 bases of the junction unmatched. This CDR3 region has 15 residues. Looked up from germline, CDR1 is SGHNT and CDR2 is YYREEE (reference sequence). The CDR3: CASSLGDRGTDTQYF. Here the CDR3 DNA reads TGTGCCAGCAGCTTGGGGGACAGGGGGACGGATACGCAGTATTTT.

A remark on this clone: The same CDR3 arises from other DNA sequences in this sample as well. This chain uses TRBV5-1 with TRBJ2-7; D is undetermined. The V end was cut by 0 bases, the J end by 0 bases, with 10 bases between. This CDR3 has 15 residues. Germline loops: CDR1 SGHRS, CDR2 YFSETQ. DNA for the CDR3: TGCGCCAGCAGCTTGGGGCAGTTGCCCTCCTACGAGCAGTACTTC. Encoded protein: CASSLGQLPSYEQYF.

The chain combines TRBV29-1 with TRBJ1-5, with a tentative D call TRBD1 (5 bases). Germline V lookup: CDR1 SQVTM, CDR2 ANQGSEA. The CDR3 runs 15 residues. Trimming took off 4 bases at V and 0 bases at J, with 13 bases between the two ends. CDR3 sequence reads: CSVVWVGGSNQPQHF. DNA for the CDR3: TGCAGCGTTGTATGGGTTGGGGGTAGCAATCAGCCCCAGCATTTT.

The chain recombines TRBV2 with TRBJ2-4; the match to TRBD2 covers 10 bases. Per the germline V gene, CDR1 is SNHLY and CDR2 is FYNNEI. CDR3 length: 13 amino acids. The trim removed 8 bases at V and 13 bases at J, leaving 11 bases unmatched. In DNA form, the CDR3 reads TGTGCCAGCGGCTTACTCCTAGCGGGGGAACAGTACTTC. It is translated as CASGLLLAGEQYF.

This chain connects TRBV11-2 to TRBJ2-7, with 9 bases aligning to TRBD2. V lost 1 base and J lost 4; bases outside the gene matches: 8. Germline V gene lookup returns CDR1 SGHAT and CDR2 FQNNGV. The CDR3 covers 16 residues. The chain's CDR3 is CASSLGLAGSMYEQYF. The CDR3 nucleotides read TGTGCCAGCAGCTTAGGTCTAGCGGGAAGTATGTACGAGCAGTACTTC.

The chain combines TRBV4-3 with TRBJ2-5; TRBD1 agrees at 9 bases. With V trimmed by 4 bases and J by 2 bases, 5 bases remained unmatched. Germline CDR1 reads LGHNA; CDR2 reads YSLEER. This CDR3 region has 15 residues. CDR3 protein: CASSPQTGGQETQYF. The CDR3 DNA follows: TGCGCCAGCAGCCCCCAGACAGGGGGACAAGAGACCCAGTACTTC.

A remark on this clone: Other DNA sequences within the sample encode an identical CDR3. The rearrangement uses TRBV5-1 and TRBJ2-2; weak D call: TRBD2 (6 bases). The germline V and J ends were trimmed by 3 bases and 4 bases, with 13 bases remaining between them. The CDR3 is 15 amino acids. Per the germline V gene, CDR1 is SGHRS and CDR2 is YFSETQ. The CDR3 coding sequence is TGCGCCAGCAGCTCCGGGACTGGAGGCACCGGGGAGCTGTTTTTT. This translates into CASSSGTGGTGELFF.